The T cell receptor (beta chain) described here comes from a study of blood T cells in healthy people across ages. This clonotype was recorded a few times. What it binds is unknown. Whole-study results and caveats: While age rose, TCR beta diversity per million T cells dropped in a roughly linear way.

The authors ran a second PCR of about 6 to 12 cycles using a sample-barcoded 5' primer and a J-beta primer mix. TCRdb redid the calling of the 5' RACE reads with MiXCR, one entry per CDR3 protein. The sample carries some 850,000 distinct CDR3 sequences, 25% to 30% recorded once. V lost 0 bases, J lost 8 bases, and 23 bases lay in between. The length of the CDR3 is 17 residues. The germline V gene has CDR1 SGHRS and CDR2 YFSETQ. These data were also filed under a second study, of T cells of mothers and their children. Per that study: Second-round PCR products received sample barcodes and 2-4 random nucleotides from the M1S primer.

This TCR came from a boy between 10 and 17 years old in good health. The rearrangement links TRBV5-1 to TRBJ1-2; a possible D gene is TRBD1 (5 bases). Specimen: blood. The CDR3 DNA follows: TGCGCCAGCAGCTTGGCCGAGTGGGGACTCGGGGCATCGGGCTACACCTTC. Its translation: CASSLAEWGLGASGYTF.